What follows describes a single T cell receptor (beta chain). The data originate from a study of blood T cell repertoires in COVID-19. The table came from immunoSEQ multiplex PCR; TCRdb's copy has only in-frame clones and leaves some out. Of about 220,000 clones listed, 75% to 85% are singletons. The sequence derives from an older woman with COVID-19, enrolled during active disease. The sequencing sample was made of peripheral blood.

The CDR3 sequence is CASSILQETQYF. The CDR3 DNA is TGTGCCAGCAGTATACTCCAAGAGACCCAGTACTTC. The V call is TRBV7-2, the J call TRBJ2-5; D ambiguous. The CDR3 consists of 12 residues. V lost 6 bases, J lost 1 base, and 6 bases lay in between. The germline gives CDR1 SGHTA, CDR2 FQGNSA.